A single T cell receptor (beta chain) is shown here with its context. This entry comes from a study of cytomegalovirus exposure and HLA in healthy donors. As for the study in general: It was reported in a later analysis that the approximately 120 validation repertoires used the same platform as the approximately 670 first-cohort repertoires.

The V and J ends lost 3 bases and 8 bases, in that order; junction bases with no gene match: 8. Germline V CDR1 and CDR2: MGHRA, YSYEKL. The CDR3 is 15 residues long. Measured with immunoSEQ multiplex PCR; TCRdb has only the in-frame clones, and not every one. The top ten hold about 2.8% of the sample, which has more than 110,000 clones, 80% to 90% seen once. Material: PBMCs. The V gene is TRBV4-1, the J gene TRBJ2-1; 9 bases match TRBD1. The TCR comes from a man younger than 35 in good health and CMV-seronegative. The CDR3 DNA sequence: TGCGCCAGCAGCCAGGCTACCCGGGACAGGGATGAGCAGTTCTTC. As protein: CASSQATRDRDEQFF.